Detailed here is one T cell receptor beta chain. Its antigen remains unknown. Sequenced with the Oncomine TCR Beta short-read assay was DNA taken from cultured CD4+ T cells. MiXCR, run by TCRdb on the PCR reads, gives a single entry per CDR3 protein. The sample contains more than 6,500 distinct CDR3 sequences, approximately 40% of which appear only once. This specimen comes from a study of vaccination and CD4 T cells after COVID-19. The treatment was: roughly 10-day PBMC culture with coronavirus spike peptide pools or control peptides (ViraFEST assay). One should note that the unexposed donor's CD4+ T cells were collected before the COVID-19 pandemic (2011-2018). V lost 4 bases to trimming and J lost 7 bases, with 15 bases between them. The CDR3 is 14 residues long. CDR1 is SGHTA and CDR2 is FQGTGA in the germline V gene.

The rearrangement joins TRBV7-3 to TRBJ2-3; D may be TRBD1 (5 bases). Sequences were obtained from CD4+ T cells from blood, cultured in vitro. This receptor was identified in a human donor in good health. DNA for the CDR3: TGTGCCAGCAGCTCCGGACACCCCAAAAATACGCAGTATTTT. It codes for CASSSGHPKNTQYF.